The clone carrying this T cell receptor beta chain was counted only a few times. A junction boundary mismatches the germline segment, possibly from a read error. The data are from a study of T cells in Graves' hyperthyroidism and ophthalmopathy. The CDR3 has 16 amino acids. Germline CDR1 reads SGHTA; CDR2 reads FQGNSA. TCR beta CDR3 regions were amplified from RNA transcripts. A set of HTBI primers served as the primers for a first-round RT-PCR of the TCR CDR3. TCRdb re-analysed the multiplex PCR reads in MiXCR, keeping a single row per CDR3 protein. The table records approximately 570,000 distinct CDR3 sequences, 20% of them present only once. Extraction of PBMCs used roughly 9.6 ml of fresh peripheral blood.

This rearrangement joins TRBV7-2 to TRBJ2-2; 8 bases match TRBD2. The receptor was isolated from a man in his forties with Graves' ophthalmopathy. Sequenced sample: blood. CDR3 nucleotide sequence: TGTGCCAGCAGCGGGCCCGTAGCAGCGGGGGCCGGGAAGCTGTTTTTT. It encodes CASSGPVAAGAGKLFF.